This T cell receptor (beta chain) was sequenced in a study of blood T cell repertoires in COVID-19. Generated by immunoSEQ multiplex PCR, the TCRdb table keeps only in-frame clones and is missing some. The repertoire holds about 220,000 clones, 70% to 90% seen once, with more than 2% in the top ten. The sample was peripheral blood. This TCR was recovered from an older woman with COVID-19, enrolled during active disease.

The CDR3: CASSLTGVISGNTIYF. CDR3 nucleotides: TGTGCCAGCAGTCTTACAGGGGTAATCTCTGGAAACACCATATATTTT. The V call is TRBV7-6, the J call TRBJ1-3; 7 bases agree with TRBD1. The CDR3 has 16 amino acids. With V trimmed by 6 bases and J by 0 bases, 8 bases remained unmatched. Per the germline V gene, CDR1 is SGHVS and CDR2 is FNYEAQ.